A selection of T cell receptor beta chains follows, all from one sample in a study of blood T cell repertoires in COVID-19. Only in-frame clones appear in the TCRdb table, and some are missing; sequencing was by immunoSEQ multiplex PCR. Altogether over 250,000 clones are present, roughly 90% being singletons, with the ten largest covering roughly 4%. Sequences were obtained from peripheral blood. These receptors originate from a man aged 55-75 years who had recovered from COVID-19. CDR3s include the opening cysteine and the closing phenylalanine or tryptophan. Fields, in order: J gene, V gene, clone size, CDR3 protein. Clone size is not always given. Where it is, it says once, few, many or a class for expanded clones.

TRBJ2-2 TRBV11-3 NA CASSPTRGRELFF
TRBJ2-2 TRBV13 NA CASRLTSGGPNVGELFF
TRBJ2-1 TRBV18 NA CASSPPAGGHYEQFF
TRBJ2-3 TRBV5-1 NA CASSLDRPSLYF
TRBJ1-2 TRBV11-2 NA CASSLERDIRYGYTF
TRBJ2-3 TRBV5-1 NA CASSLNPAGDTQYF
TRBJ1-2 TRBV7-2 NA CASSSRQINGYTF
TRBJ2-1 TRBV7-3 NA CASSLGGAGRNEQFF
TRBJ1-1 TRBV6-6 NA CASSPPLNRGRRDTEAFF
TRBJ2-7 TRBV5-1 once CASTPEGDRSTYEQYF
TRBJ2-2 TRBV6-5 NA CASSYSLAAGELFF
TRBJ2-1 TRBV18 NA CASFPLPDSSYNEQFF
TRBJ2-7 TRBV19 few CASRDRGREQYF
TRBJ2-5 TRBV7-3 NA CASSVSGVGETQYF
TRBJ1-4 TRBV5-1 NA CASSLDRVTNEKLFF
TRBJ2-7 TRBV18 NA CASSPSLLLAGEHHF
TRBJ2-3 TRBV4-2 NA CASSPSGLSTDTQYF
TRBJ2-1 TRBV9 NA CASSVDSGGSYNEQFF
TRBJ1-4 TRBV5-1 NA CASTDRTNEKLFF
TRBJ1-1 TRBV6-5 NA CASSYVGVGEAFF
TRBJ1-1 TRBV5-4 NA CASSFGGVDTEAFF
TRBJ2-5 TRBV5-4 NA CASSLVAGGQETQYF
TRBJ1-1 TRBV28 NA CASSFTQALEAFF
TRBJ1-1 TRBV27 once CASGGTGGLRMSTEAFF